A single sample is the source of the 5 T cell receptor beta chains below, sequenced in a study of T cell changes during pregnancy in multiple sclerosis (dated by TCRdb to about 2019). The library was generated by the immunoSEQ multiplex PCR assay. Sourced from immuneACCESS, this table was stored by TCRdb with only in-frame sequences that have V and J called. A share of the clones is absent; for the studies checked, an unresolved V gene accounts for under half, and the remainder has no known explanation. Within this sample are about 86,000 clones, with 85% to 95% of them counted one time only. The ten largest make up around 2% of the sample. Source: peripheral blood, taken in the first trimester of pregnancy. These receptors originate from a female donor in good health, enrolled as a control in a pregnancy study.

This clone was counted a single time. The chain links TRBV4-3 to TRBJ2-7; TRBD1 agrees at 9 bases. V lost 1 base, J lost 4 bases, and 8 bases stayed unmatched. The germline CDR1 and CDR2 sequences are LGHNA and YSLEER. CDR3 size: 16 residues. Here the CDR3 reads CASSQAVGQGFYEQYF. CDR3 sequence (DNA): TGCGCCAGCAGCCAAGCGGTCGGACAGGGGTTTTACGAGCAGTACTTC.

The chain has TRBV2 and TRBJ1-1; 7 bases agree with TRBD1. The V gene's germline CDR1 is SNHLY and CDR2 FYNNEI. After removal of 8 bases from V and 6 bases from J, the junction contained 12 bases not matched to a gene. This CDR3 comprises 14 residues. The CDR3 nucleotides are TGTGCCAGCTGGAGGGGACAGCGTATGGCTGAAGCTTTCTTT. It codes for CASWRGQRMAEAFF. Using reference TRBV2 and TRBJ1-1 for the parts outside the CDR3, the full variable domain is EPEVTQTPSHQVTQMGQEVILRCVPISNHLYFYWYRQILGQKVEFLVSFYNNEISEKSEIFDDQFSVERPDGSNFTLKIRSTKLEDSAMYFCASWRGQRMAEAFFGQGTRLTVV.

J is TRBJ2-1 and V is TRBV9, with no clear D. The CDR3 totals 14 residues. Looked up from germline, CDR1 is SGDLS and CDR2 is YYNGEE. V lost 1 base to trimming and J lost 2 bases, with 7 bases between them. CDR3 in amino acids: CASSVTETYNEQFF. The CDR3 DNA is TGTGCCAGCAGCGTAACAGAAACCTACAATGAGCAGTTCTTC.

The V gene is TRBV7-3, the J gene TRBJ2-3; 10 nucleotides agree with TRBD2. The CDR3 extends over 16 amino acids. J lost 2 bases, V lost 7 bases, and 9 bases had no gene match. CDR1 is SGHTA and CDR2 is FQGTGA in the germline V gene. CDR3 nucleotides: TGTGCCAGCACCCTTGGTCTAGCGGGGGTCACAGATACGCAGTATTTT. Translation: CASTLGLAGVTDTQYF.

The chain joins TRBV5-4 to TRBJ1-1, with D unclear. The CDR3 spans 13 residues. Germline V gene sequence: CDR1 SGHNT, CDR2 YYREEE (reference sequence). With 4 bases removed from V and 1 base from J, the gap between germline ends came to 8 bases. This CDR3 is CASSGQWNTEAFF. Written as DNA, the CDR3 is TGTGCCAGCAGCGGTCAGTGGAACACTGAAGCTTTCTTT.